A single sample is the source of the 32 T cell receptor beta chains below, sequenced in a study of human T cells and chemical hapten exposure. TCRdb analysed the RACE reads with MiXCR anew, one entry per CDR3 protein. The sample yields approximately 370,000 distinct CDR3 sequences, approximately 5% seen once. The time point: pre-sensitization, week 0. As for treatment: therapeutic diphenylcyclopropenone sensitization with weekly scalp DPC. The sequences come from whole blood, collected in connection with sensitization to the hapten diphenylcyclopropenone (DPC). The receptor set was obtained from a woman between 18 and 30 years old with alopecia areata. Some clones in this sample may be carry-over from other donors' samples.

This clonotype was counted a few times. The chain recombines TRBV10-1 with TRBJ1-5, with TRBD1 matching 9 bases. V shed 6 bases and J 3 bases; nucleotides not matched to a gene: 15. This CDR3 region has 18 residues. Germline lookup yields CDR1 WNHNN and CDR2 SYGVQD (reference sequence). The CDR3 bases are TGCGCCAGCAGCAGAGGGACAGGGCTAAGAAACAACAATCAGCCCCAGCATTTT. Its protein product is CASSRGTGLRNNNQPQHF.

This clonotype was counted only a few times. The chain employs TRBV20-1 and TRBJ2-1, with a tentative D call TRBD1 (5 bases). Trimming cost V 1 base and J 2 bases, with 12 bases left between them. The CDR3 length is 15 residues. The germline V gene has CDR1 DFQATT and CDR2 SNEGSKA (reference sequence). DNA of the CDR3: TGCAGTGCTAGAGGTACAGGTGGACCCTACAATGAGCAGTTCTTC. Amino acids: CSARGTGGPYNEQFF.

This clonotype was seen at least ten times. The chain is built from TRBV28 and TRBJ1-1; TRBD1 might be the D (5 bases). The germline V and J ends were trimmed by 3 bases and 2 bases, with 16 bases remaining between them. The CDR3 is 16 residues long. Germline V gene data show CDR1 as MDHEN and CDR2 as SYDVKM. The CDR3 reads CASSLTLLGGNTEAFF. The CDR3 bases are TGTGCCAGCAGTTTGACACTGCTTGGGGGAAACACTGAAGCTTTCTTT.

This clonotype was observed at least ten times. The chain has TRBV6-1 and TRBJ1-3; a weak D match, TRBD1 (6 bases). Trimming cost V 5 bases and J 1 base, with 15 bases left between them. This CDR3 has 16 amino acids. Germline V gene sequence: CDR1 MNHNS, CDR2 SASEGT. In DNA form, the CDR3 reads TGTGCCAGCAGTTTAACGCAGGGGACTTCTGGAAACACCATATATTTT. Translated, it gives CASSLTQGTSGNTIYF.

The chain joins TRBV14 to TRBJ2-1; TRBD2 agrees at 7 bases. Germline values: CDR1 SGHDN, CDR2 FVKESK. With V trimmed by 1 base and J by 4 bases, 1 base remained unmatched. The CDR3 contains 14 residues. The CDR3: CASSQASGYNEQFF. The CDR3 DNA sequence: TGTGCCAGCAGCCAAGCTAGCGGATACAATGAGCAGTTCTTC.

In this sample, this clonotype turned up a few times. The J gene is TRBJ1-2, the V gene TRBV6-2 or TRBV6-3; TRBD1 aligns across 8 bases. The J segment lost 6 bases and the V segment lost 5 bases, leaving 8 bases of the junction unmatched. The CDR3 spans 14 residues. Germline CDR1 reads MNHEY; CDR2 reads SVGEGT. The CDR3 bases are TGTGCCAGCAGTCCCCGGACAGGGCTTCATGGCTACACCTTC. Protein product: CASSPRTGLHGYTF.

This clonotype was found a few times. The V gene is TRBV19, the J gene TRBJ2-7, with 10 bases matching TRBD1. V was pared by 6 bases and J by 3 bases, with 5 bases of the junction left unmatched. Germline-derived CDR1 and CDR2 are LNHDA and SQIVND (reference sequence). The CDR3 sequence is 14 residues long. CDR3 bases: TGTGCCAGTAGGGACGGACAGGGGGGCTACGAGCAGTACTTC. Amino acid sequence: CASRDGQGGYEQYF.

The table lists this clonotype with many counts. This CDR3 is CASRRSGGSTYNEQFF. CDR3 DNA: TGTGCCAGCCGTCGGAGCGGGGGGTCAACCTACAATGAGCAGTTCTTC. This sequence joins TRBV7-9 and TRBJ2-1; 9 nucleotides match TRBD2. Germline V gene lookup returns CDR1 SEHNR and CDR2 FQNEAQ (reference sequence). This CDR3 is 16 amino acids long. The V and J ends lost 8 bases and 2 bases, in that order; junction bases with no gene match: 10.

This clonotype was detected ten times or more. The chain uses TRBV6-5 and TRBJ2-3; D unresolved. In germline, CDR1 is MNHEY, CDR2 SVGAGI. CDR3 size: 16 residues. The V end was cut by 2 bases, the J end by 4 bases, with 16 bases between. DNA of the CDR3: TGTGCCAGCAGTTACCAATTGGTGTTTTCTCCAGATACGCAGTATTTT. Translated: CASSYQLVFSPDTQYF.

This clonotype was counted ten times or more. The CDR3 sequence: CAISGIGEQFF. The CDR3 bases are TGTGCCATCAGCGGGATCGGTGAGCAGTTCTTC. The rearrangement joins TRBV10-3 to TRBJ2-1; the D gene is possibly TRBD2 (5 bases). The CDR3 length is 11 residues. The germline V and J ends were trimmed by 6 bases and 9 bases, with 9 bases remaining between them. Germline V gene sequence: CDR1 ENHRY, CDR2 SYGVKD.

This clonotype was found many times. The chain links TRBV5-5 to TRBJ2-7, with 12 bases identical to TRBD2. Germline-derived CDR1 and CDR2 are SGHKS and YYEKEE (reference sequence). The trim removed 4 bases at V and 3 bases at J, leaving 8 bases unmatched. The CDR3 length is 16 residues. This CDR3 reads CASSGLTSGGIYEQYF. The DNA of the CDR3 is TGTGCCAGCAGCGGTCTGACTAGCGGGGGTATCTACGAGCAGTACTTC.

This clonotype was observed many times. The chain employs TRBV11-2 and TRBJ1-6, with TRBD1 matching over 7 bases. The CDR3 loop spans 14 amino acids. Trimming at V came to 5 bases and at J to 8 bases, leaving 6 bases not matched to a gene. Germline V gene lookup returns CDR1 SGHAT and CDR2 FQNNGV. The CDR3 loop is CASSLKGQDSPLHF. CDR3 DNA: TGTGCCAGCAGCCTGAAAGGACAGGATTCACCCCTCCACTTT.

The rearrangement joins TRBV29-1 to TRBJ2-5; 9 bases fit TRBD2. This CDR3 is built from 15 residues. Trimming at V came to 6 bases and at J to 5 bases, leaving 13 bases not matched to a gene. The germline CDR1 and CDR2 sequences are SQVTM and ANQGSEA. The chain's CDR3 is CSVLGLAGGDETQYF. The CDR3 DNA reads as TGCAGCGTACTCGGACTGGCGGGGGGGGATGAGACCCAGTACTTC.

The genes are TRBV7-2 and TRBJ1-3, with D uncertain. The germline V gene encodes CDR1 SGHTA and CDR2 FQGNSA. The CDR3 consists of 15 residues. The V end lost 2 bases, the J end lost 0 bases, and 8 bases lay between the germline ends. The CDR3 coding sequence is TGTGCCAGCAGCTTACTAGTTAACTCTGGAAACACCATATATTTT. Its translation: CASSLLVNSGNTIYF.

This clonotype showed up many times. Written as DNA, the CDR3 is TGTGCCAGCAGCTTAGGGATGGGGGATTCACCCCTCCACTTT. As protein: CASSLGMGDSPLHF. The rearrangement uses TRBV7-3 and TRBJ1-6; perhaps TRBD1 as D (5 bases). CDR1 is SGHTA, CDR2 FQGTGA, per germline. This CDR3 is built from 14 residues. V lost 2 bases and J lost 8, with 10 bases in between.

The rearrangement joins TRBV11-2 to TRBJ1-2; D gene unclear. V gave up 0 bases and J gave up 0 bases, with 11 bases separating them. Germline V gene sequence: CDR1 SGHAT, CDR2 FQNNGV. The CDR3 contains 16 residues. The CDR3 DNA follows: TGTGCCAGCAGCTTAGACCCGCTGACGGCTAACTATGGCTACACCTTC. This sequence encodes CASSLDPLTANYGYTF.

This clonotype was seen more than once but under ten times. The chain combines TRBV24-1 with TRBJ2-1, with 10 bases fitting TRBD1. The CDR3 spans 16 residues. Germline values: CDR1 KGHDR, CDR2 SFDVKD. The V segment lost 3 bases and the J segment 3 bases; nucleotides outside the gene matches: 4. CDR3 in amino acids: CATSDRDRGLYNEQFF. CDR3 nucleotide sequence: TGTGCCACCAGTGATCGGGACAGGGGACTCTACAATGAGCAGTTCTTC.

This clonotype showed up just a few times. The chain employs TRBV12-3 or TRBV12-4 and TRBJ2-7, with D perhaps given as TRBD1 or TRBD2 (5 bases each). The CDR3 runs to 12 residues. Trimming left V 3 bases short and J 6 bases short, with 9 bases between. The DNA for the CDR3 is TGTGCCAGCAGTTTCGGGGCTGGCGAGCAGTACTTC. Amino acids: CASSFGAGEQYF.

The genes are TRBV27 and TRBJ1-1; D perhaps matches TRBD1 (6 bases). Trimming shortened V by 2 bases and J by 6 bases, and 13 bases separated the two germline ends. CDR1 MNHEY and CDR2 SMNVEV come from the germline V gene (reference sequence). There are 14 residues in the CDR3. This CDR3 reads CASSLRQGGAEAFF. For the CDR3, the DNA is TGTGCCAGCAGTTTACGCCAAGGGGGAGCTGAAGCTTTCTTT.

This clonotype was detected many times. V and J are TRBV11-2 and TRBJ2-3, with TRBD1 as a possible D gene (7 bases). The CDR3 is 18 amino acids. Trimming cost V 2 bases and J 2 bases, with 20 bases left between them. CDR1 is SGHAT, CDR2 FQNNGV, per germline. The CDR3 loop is CASSLKGQALALTDTQYF. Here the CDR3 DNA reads TGTGCCAGCAGCTTAAAAGGACAGGCACTAGCTCTCACAGATACGCAGTATTTT.

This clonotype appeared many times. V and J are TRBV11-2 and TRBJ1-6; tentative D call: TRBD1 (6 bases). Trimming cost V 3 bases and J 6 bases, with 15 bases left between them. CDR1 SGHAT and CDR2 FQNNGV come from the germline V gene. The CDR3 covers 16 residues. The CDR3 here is CASSLYSLDSNSPLHF. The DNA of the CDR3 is TGTGCCAGCAGCTTGTACTCCCTGGACAGTAATTCACCCCTCCACTTT.

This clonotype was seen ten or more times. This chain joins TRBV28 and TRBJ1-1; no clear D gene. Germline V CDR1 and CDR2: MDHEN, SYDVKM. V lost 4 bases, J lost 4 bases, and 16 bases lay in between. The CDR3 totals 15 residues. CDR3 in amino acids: CASSYNIGLSTEAFF. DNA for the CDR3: TGTGCCAGCAGTTATAATATCGGGCTGAGCACTGAAGCTTTCTTT.

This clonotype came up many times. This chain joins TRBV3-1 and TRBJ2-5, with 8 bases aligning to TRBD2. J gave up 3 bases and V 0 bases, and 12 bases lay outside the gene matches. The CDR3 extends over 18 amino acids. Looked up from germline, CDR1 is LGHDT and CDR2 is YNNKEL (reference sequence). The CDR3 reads CASSQDDPELADKETQYF. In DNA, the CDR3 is TGTGCCAGCAGCCAAGATGACCCGGAACTAGCGGACAAAGAGACCCAGTACTTC.

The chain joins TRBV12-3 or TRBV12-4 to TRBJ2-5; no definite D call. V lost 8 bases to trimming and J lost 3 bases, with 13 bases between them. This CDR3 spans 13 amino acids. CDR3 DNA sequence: TGTGCCAGCGGATTTCGGCCCGAAGAGACCCAGTACTTC. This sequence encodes CASGFRPEETQYF.

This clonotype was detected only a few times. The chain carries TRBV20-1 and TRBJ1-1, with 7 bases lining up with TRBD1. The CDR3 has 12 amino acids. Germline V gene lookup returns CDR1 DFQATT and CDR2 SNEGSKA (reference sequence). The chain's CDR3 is CSPGTDNTEAFF. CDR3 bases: TGCAGCCCCGGGACAGATAACACTGAAGCTTTCTTT.

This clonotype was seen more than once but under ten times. In DNA form, the CDR3 reads TGTGCCAGCAGCCTCAGCCCCGGACTAGGTCCCCCAGATACGCAGTATTTT. This translates into CASSLSPGLGPPDTQYF. The chain links TRBV4-2 to TRBJ2-3; 7 nucleotides align to TRBD2. The CDR3 contains 17 residues. The J segment lost 4 bases and the V segment lost 4 bases, leaving 14 bases of the junction unmatched. CDR1 LGHNA and CDR2 YNFKEQ come from the germline V gene.

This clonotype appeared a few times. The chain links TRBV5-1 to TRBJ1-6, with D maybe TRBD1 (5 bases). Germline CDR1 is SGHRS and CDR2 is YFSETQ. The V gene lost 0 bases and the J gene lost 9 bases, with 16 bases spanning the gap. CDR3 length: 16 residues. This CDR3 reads CASSLVPSRGVSPLHF. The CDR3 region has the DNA TGCGCCAGCAGCTTGGTCCCCAGCCGGGGGGTTTCACCCCTCCACTTT.

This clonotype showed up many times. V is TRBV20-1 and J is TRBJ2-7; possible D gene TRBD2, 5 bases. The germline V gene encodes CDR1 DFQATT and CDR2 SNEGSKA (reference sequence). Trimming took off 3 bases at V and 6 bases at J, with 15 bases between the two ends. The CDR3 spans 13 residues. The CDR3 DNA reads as TGCAGTGCTAGTCAGGAGGTATATGGCGAGCAGTACTTC. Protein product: CSASQEVYGEQYF.

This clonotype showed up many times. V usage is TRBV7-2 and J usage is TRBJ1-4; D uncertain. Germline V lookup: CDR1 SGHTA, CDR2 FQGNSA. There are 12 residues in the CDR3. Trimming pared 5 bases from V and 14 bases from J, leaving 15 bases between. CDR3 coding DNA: TGTGCCAGCAGCCTGGAGCCTTTCCTGCTGTTTTTT. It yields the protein CASSLEPFLLFF.

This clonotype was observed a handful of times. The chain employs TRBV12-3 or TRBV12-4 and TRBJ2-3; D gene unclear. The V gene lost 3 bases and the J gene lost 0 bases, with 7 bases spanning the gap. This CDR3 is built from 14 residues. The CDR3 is CASSFSYSTDTQYF. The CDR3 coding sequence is TGTGCCAGCAGTTTTTCTTACAGCACAGATACGCAGTATTTT.

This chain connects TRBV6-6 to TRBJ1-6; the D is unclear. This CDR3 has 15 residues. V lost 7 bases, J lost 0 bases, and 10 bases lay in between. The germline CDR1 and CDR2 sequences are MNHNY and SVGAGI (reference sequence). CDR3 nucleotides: TGTGCCAGCACCCCCCCCAACTCCTATAATTCACCCCTCCACTTT. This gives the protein CASTPPNSYNSPLHF.

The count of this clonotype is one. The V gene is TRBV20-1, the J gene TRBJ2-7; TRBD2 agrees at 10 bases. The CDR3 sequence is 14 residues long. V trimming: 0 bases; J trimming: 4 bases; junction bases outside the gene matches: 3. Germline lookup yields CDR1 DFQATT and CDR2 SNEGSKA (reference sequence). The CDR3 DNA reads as TGCAGTGCTAGAGAGGCTAGCGGGGGTTACGAGCAGTACTTC. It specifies CSAREASGGYEQYF.